This entry lists 15 T cell receptor beta chains sequenced from one sample in a study of blood T cell repertoires in COVID-19. The repertoire was sequenced with immunoSEQ multiplex PCR; TCRdb's copy has only in-frame clones and lacks some. Of about 160,000 clones in the sample, roughly 80% were seen once. The material sequenced was peripheral blood. All receptors derive from a man between 60 and 70 years old with acute or convalescent COVID-19.

The sample holds one count of this clone. The V call is TRBV7-8, the J call TRBJ1-6; a weak D match, TRBD1 (6 bases). CDR1 and CDR2 (germline): SGHVS, FQNEAQ. Trimming took off 2 bases at V and 9 bases at J, with 20 bases between the two ends. The CDR3 runs 17 residues. The CDR3, as DNA: TGTGCCAGCAGCTTACATTTACAGGGACGGGCTAGTTCACCCCTCCACTTT. It encodes CASSLHLQGRASSPLHF.

The rearrangement joins TRBV11-2 to TRBJ2-1; tentative D call: TRBD1 (6 bases). This CDR3 is 14 amino acids long. Looked up from germline, CDR1 is SGHAT and CDR2 is FQNNGV. V was pared by 1 base and J by 7 bases, with 11 bases between. The CDR3 is CASSLVAGVNEQFF. The CDR3, as DNA: TGTGCCAGCAGCTTAGTGGCAGGGGTGAATGAGCAGTTCTTC.

This chain's CDR3 is CASSYGTGGWSGELFF. The CDR3 region has the DNA TGTGCCAGCAGCTACGGGACAGGGGGCTGGTCCGGGGAGCTGTTTTTT. V usage is TRBV11-1 and J usage is TRBJ2-2; 12 nucleotides agree with TRBD1. CDR3 length: 16 residues. V lost 4 bases and J lost 6; bases outside the gene matches: 6. From germline, CDR1 is SGHAT and CDR2 FQDESV (reference sequence).

J is TRBJ2-5 and V is TRBV5-1, with 8 bases matching TRBD2. Germline V lookup: CDR1 SGHRS, CDR2 YFSETQ. The CDR3 is 14 amino acids. With 4 bases clipped from V and 5 bases from J, the junction kept 7 bases outside the gene matches. For the CDR3, the DNA is TGCGCCAGCAGCCCCCGGGGGGGGGTGGAGACCCAGTACTTC. It yields the protein CASSPRGGVETQYF.

The chain links TRBV27 to TRBJ2-3, with TRBD2 matching over 9 bases. The trim removed 5 bases at V and 6 bases at J, leaving 12 bases unmatched. Germline loops: CDR1 MNHEY, CDR2 SMNVEV (reference sequence). This CDR3 contains 16 residues. CDR3 sequence: CASSNLAGYGKDTQYF. The CDR3 bases are TGTGCCAGCAGTAACCTAGCGGGGTACGGCAAGGATACGCAGTATTTT.

With regard to this clone: Different DNA sequences within this sample yield the same CDR3. J is TRBJ2-3 and V is TRBV24-1; 9 nucleotides match TRBD1. V trimming: 4 bases; J trimming: 1 base; junction bases outside the gene matches: 2. Germline CDR1 is KGHDR and CDR2 is SFDVKD. CDR3 size: 15 residues. The DNA for the CDR3 is TGTGCCACCAGTGAAAGGACAGGGGGCACAGATACGCAGTATTTT. Protein sequence: CATSERTGGTDTQYF.

This clone was picked up a small number of times. The chain carries TRBV13 and TRBJ1-2, with unresolved D. Germline CDR1 PRHDT, CDR2 FYEKMQ (reference sequence). The CDR3 is 13 amino acids. V shed 2 bases and J shed 3 bases, with 7 bases lying between them. The CDR3 spells CASSLTRYYGYTF. The DNA of the CDR3 is TGTGCCAGCAGCTTAACGCGTTACTATGGCTACACCTTC. The full variable domain, in which reference TRBV13 and TRBJ1-2 provide the parts outside the CDR3, is AAGVIQSPRHLIKEKRETATLKCYPIPRHDTVYWYQQGPGQDPQFLISFYEKMQSDKGSIPDRFSAQQFSDYHSELNMSSLELGDSALYFCASSLTRYYGYTFGSGTRLTVV.

This chain links TRBV29-1 with TRBJ1-4; the D gene is possibly TRBD1 (6 bases). The V end lost 6 bases, the J end lost 8 bases, and 19 bases lay between the germline ends. Germline-derived CDR1 and CDR2 are SQVTM and ANQGSEA. This CDR3 has 14 amino acids. The CDR3 sequence: CSVYTGTIEEKLFF. Here the CDR3 DNA reads TGCAGCGTCTACACCGGGACAATAGAGGAAAAACTGTTTTTT. The full variable domain, rest sourced from reference TRBV29-1 and TRBJ1-4, is SAVISQKPSRDICQRGTSLTIQCQVDSQVTMMFWYRQQPGQSLTLIATANQGSEATYESGFVIDKFPISRPNLTFSTLTVSNMSPEDSSIYLCSVYTGTIEEKLFFGSGTQLSVL.

The chain carries TRBV10-3 and TRBJ1-2; unclear D gene. V was shortened by 2 bases and J by 9 bases, with 7 bases between the two germline ends. This CDR3 region has 11 residues. Germline loops: CDR1 ENHRY, CDR2 SYGVKD. CDR3 DNA: TGTGCCATCAGTGAGCTGGAGCGCTACACCTTC. Its translation is CAISELERYTF.

The chain joins TRBV6-5 to TRBJ2-5; possible D gene TRBD2, 7 bases. The CDR3 totals 14 residues. Germline CDR1 MNHEY, CDR2 SVGAGI. Trimming took 4 bases from V and 3 from J, leaving 12 bases between them. CDR3: CASSFLGGEETQYF. In nucleotides, the CDR3 is TGTGCCAGCAGTTTCCTAGGGGGGGAAGAGACCCAGTACTTC.

The chain joins TRBV5-6 to TRBJ1-6; 7 bases match TRBD1. The CDR3 totals 15 residues. V was pared by 1 base and J by 7 bases, with 5 bases of the junction left unmatched. Per the germline V gene, CDR1 is SGHDT and CDR2 is YYEEEE. The CDR3 protein is CASSLMGQRNSPLHF. For the CDR3, the DNA is TGTGCCAGCAGCTTGATGGGACAGCGGAATTCACCCCTCCACTTT.

This chain uses TRBV30 with TRBJ1-2; D is possibly TRBD1 (6 bases). The CDR3 extends over 15 amino acids. V was trimmed by 5 bases and J by 3 bases, leaving 19 bases between them. Germline V gene sequence: CDR1 GTSNPN, CDR2 SVGIG (reference sequence). The CDR3 nucleotides are TGTGCCTGGGAAGAGGGGATTGGGGGCGACTATGGCTACACCTTC. Amino acids: CAWEEGIGGDYGYTF. Supplemented by reference TRBV30 and TRBJ1-2, the full variable domain reads SQTIHQWPATLVQPVGSPLSLECTVEGTSNPNLYWYRQAAGRGLQLLFYSVGIGQISSEVPQNLSASRPQDRQFILSSKKLLLSDSGFYLCAWEEGIGGDYGYTFGSGTRLTVV.

V gene TRBV7-9 combines with J gene TRBJ2-5, with 11 positions matching TRBD2. V lost 3 bases, J lost 4 bases, and 7 bases stayed unmatched. The germline CDR1 and CDR2 sequences are SEHNR and FQNEAQ (reference sequence). The CDR3 is 16 amino acids. CDR3 nucleotide sequence: TGTGCCAGCAGCTTTGATCTCACTAGCGGGGGAGAGACCCAGTACTTC. Protein: CASSFDLTSGGETQYF.

The rearrangement links TRBV28 to TRBJ1-6, with TRBD1 matching 10 bases. This CDR3 is 14 amino acids long. The V segment lost 6 bases and the J segment 9 bases; nucleotides outside the gene matches: 5. Looked up from germline, CDR1 is MDHEN and CDR2 is SYDVKM. This chain's CDR3 is CASSGGTGASPLHF. The CDR3 bases are TGTGCCAGCAGCGGGGGGACAGGGGCTTCACCCCTCCACTTT.

The chain has TRBV25-1 and TRBJ1-6; 8 bases agree with TRBD1. V trimming: 1 base; J trimming: 9 bases; junction bases outside the gene matches: 5. The germline CDR1 and CDR2 sequences are MGHDK and SYGVNS. CDR3 length: 15 amino acids. CDR3 nucleotides: TGTGCCAGCAGTGAATCTGGACAGGGTAGTTCACCCCTCCACTTT. This gives the protein CASSESGQGSSPLHF.